The source of this T cell receptor (beta chain) is a study of T-cell reconstitution after alpha-beta-depleted transplantation in children. Study-wide results and limits: Roughly two months post-transplant, alpha-beta T cells reportedly originated from several hundred graft clones that had expanded. Surviving recipient T cells and intrathymic progenitors accounted for some patients' high TCRbeta diversity at day 60. When one year had passed after transplant, most T-cell counts and diversity came from newly produced T cells.

With 3 bases clipped from V and 6 bases from J, the junction kept 10 bases outside the gene matches. The CDR3 spans 15 residues. CDR1 is DFQATT, CDR2 SNEGSKA, per germline (reference sequence). During its preparation, the TCRbeta library received unique molecular identifiers. TCRdb re-called the PCR reads through MiXCR, storing one row per CDR3 protein. The sample records hundreds of thousands of distinct CDR3 sequences, around 15% being singletons. There are a few counts of this clonotype. Its matching antigen is unknown. Material: PBMCs, mostly from graft donor cells, obtained 360 days after TCRalphabeta/CD19-depleted stem cell transplant. The receptor was derived from a boy less than two years old who had a stem cell transplant for Wiskott-Aldrich syndrome, so the T cells may come from the graft donor. The chain joins TRBV20-1 to TRBJ2-4; TRBD2 matches at 8 bases. The CDR3 sequence: CSARGRWRGVNIQYF. The CDR3 nucleotides read TGCAGTGCTAGGGGGCGTTGGCGGGGGGTAAACATTCAGTACTTC.